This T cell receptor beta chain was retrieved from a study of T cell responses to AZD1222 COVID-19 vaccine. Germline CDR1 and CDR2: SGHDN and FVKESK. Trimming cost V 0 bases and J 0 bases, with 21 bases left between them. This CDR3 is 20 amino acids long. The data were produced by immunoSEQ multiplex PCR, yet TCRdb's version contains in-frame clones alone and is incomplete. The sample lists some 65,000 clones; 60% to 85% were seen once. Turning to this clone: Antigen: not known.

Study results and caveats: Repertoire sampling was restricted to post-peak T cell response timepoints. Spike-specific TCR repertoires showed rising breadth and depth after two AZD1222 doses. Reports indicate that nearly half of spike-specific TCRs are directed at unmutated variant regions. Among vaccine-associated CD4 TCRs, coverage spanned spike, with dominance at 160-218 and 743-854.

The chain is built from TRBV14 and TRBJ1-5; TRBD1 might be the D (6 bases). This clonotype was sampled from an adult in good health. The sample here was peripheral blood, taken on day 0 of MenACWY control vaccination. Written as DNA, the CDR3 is TGTGCCAGCAGCCAAGATTCTTGGGCTCTAGGGGGTGATAGCAATCAGCCCCAGCATTTT. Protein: CASSQDSWALGGDSNQPQHF.